Listed below are T cell receptor beta chains from one sample, sequenced in a study of shared clonotypes between healthy human individuals. Method: immunoSEQ multiplex PCR; TCRdb's copy keeps in-frame clones and lacks some. The sample has about 1 million clones; about 75% are singletons. Sequenced sample: memory CD4+ T cells sorted from blood. The origin of the receptors is a man aged 18 to 30 in good health. The CDR3 runs from the conserved cysteine through the conserved F or W. A D gene is named only where the DNA matches it firmly. Part of the rows lack a size; the others show once, few, many or a class for expanded clones.

V gene,clone size,J gene,D gene,CDR3 DNA,CDR3 protein
TRBV18,few,TRBJ2-5,TRBD1,TGTGCCAGCTCCCGGGACAGACAAGAGACCCAGTACTTC,CASSRDRQETQYF
TRBV14,.,TRBJ1-1,.,TGTGCCAGCAGACCTTACTGGAACACTGAAGCTTTCTTT,CASRPYWNTEAFF
TRBV6-1,.,TRBJ1-2,.,TGTGCCAGCAGCTTGACAGTCCTCTATGGCTACACCTTC,CASSLTVLYGYTF
TRBV4-3,.,TRBJ2-3,.,TGCGCCAGCAGCCAAGATAGAAATACGCAGTATTTT,CASSQDRNTQYF
TRBV27,few,TRBJ1-2,TRBD1,TGTGCCAGCAGGACACAGGGGGCGAGTGGCTACACCTTC,CASRTQGASGYTF
TRBV5-4,.,TRBJ2-1,.,TGTGCCAGCAGCTTGAAGTGGGGCTCCTACAATGAGCAGTTCTTC,CASSLKWGSYNEQFF
TRBV10-3,.,TRBJ2-7,.,TGTGCCACCACTTCCAGGGGTGAGGACGAGCAGTACTTC,CATTSRGEDEQYF
TRBV30,.,TRBJ2-7,TRBD1,TGTGCCTGGAGTTATAGGGGGCGAGTCGAGCAGTACTTC,CAWSYRGRVEQYF
TRBV27,once,TRBJ2-3,.,TGTGCCAGCAGGGCTCCTCAAGATACGCAGTATTTT,CASRAPQDTQYF
TRBV6-6,.,TRBJ2-7,TRBD1,TGTGCCAGCAGTTACCGGAGGACAGGGGGCTACGAGCAGTACTTC,CASSYRRTGGYEQYF
TRBV11-3,.,TRBJ1-2,.,TGTGCCAGCAGCTTAGAAAGGGCAGGGCCGTATGGCTACACCTTC,CASSLERAGPYGYTF
TRBV7-9,few,TRBJ1-1,.,TGTGCCAGCATGGGAGGGAAGGGGTGGGACACTGAAGCTTTCTTT,CASMGGKGWDTEAFF
TRBV19,.,TRBJ1-6,.,TGTGCCAGTAGTAACGGGCTCAGCTCCTATAATTCACCCCTCCACTTT,CASSNGLSSYNSPLHF
TRBV6-6,.,TRBJ1-3,.,TGTGCCAGCAGTGTACAGGGTTGGGGAAACACCATATATTTT,CASSVQGWGNTIYF
TRBV7-2,.,TRBJ2-1,TRBD2,TGTGCCAGCAGCTTAGCAGGCTGGGGACTAGCGGGGGACAATGAGCAGTTCTTC,CASSLAGWGLAGDNEQFF
TRBV6-1,once,TRBJ1-1,.,TGTGCCAGCAGTTTAAGGGGAAACACTGAAGCTTTCTTT,CASSLRGNTEAFF
TRBV29-1,.,TRBJ2-5,TRBD1,TGCAGCGTTGAAGAACAGCCAGGGGGTCCCCAAGAGACCCAGTACTTC,CSVEEQPGGPQETQYF
TRBV15,.,TRBJ1-1,TRBD1,TGTGCCACCAGCCCAGAGGACAGGATGAACACTGAAGCTTTCTTT,CATSPEDRMNTEAFF
TRBV6-1,many,TRBJ2-7,.,TGTGCCAGCAAAAAGTACCGGGACTCCCCGCTGCAGTACTTC,CASKKYRDSPLQYF
TRBV5-1,.,TRBJ2-5,TRBD2,TGCGCCAGCAGCTTTCGGAGACTAGCCGCCCAAGAGACCCAGTACTTC,CASSFRRLAAQETQYF
TRBV5-1,few,TRBJ2-2,.,TGCGCCAGCAGCTTGTTGACGAACACCGGGGAGCTGTTTTTT,CASSLLTNTGELFF
TRBV10-3,once,TRBJ1-4,.,TGTGCCATCGGGGGAGGAACAACTAATGAAAAACTGTTTTTT,CAIGGGTTNEKLFF
TRBV5-6,.,TRBJ2-7,.,TGTGCCAGCAGCTTGTCAGGTCCTCCCTACGAGCAGTACTTC,CASSLSGPPYEQYF
TRBV7-2,.,TRBJ1-5,.,TGTGCCAGCAGCTTAGGTTGGGTCCAGCCCCAGCATTTT,CASSLGWVQPQHF
TRBV7-2,.,TRBJ1-1,.,TGTGCCAGCAGCTTAGGAGGCCCTGAAGCTTTCTTT,CASSLGGPEAFF
TRBV18,few,TRBJ2-7,.,TGTGCCAGCTCACCTTCGGACAGTAGGGAGCAGTACTTC,CASSPSDSREQYF
TRBV5-6,.,TRBJ2-5,.,TGTGCCAGCAGCTTGGGGCCGCAAACCAAGGAGACCCAGTACTTC,CASSLGPQTKETQYF
TRBV28,once,TRBJ2-5,.,TGTGCCAGCAGTTTTGGGGGCAGTAAAGAGACCCAGTACTTC,CASSFGGSKETQYF
TRBV7-2,.,TRBJ2-7,.,TGTGCCAGCAGAACCGGGACTGACGCCTACGAGCAGTACTTC,CASRTGTDAYEQYF
TRBV27,.,TRBJ2-6,.,TGTGCCAGCAGTCCCCGTCGGGCAGGGGGGTATACTATCTCTGGGGCCAACGTCCTGACTTTC,CASSPRRAGGYTISGANVLTF
TRBV28,.,TRBJ1-1,.,TGTGCCAGCAGTCAGCATGGGGGGAGGAGGGAAGCTTTCTTT,CASSQHGGRREAFF
TRBV11-2,.,TRBJ2-1,TRBD2,TGTGCCAGCAGCTTATTACCTATGGGACTAGCTCGTAGTGAGCAGTTCTTC,CASSLLPMGLARSEQFF
TRBV10-3,few,TRBJ1-6,.,TGTGCCATCAGAGGAGGCGATAATTCACCCCTCCACTTT,CAIRGGDNSPLHF
TRBV2,few,TRBJ2-3,TRBD2,TGTGCCAGCAGTGTTGGACTAGCCCCAGATACGCAGTATTTT,CASSVGLAPDTQYF
TRBV27,once,TRBJ2-3,.,TGTGCCAGCAGGGGACTGCCAGGCACAGATACGCAGTATTTT,CASRGLPGTDTQYF
TRBV9,.,TRBJ1-3,.,TGTGCCAGCAGCGTGACAGAGGGATTGGGAAACACCATATATTTT,CASSVTEGLGNTIYF
TRBV11-2,.,TRBJ2-7,TRBD2,TGTGCCAGCAGCGCGATTCGGGTAAGCGGGAGAGTCTACGAGCAGTACTTC,CASSAIRVSGRVYEQYF
TRBV5-1,.,TRBJ1-2,.,TGCGCCAGCAGCTTGGATAGGGGCTACACCTTC,CASSLDRGYTF
TRBV6-5,.,TRBJ2-7,TRBD2,TGTGCCAGCAGTCTCGGGGCGGGGGGCTCCTACGAGCAGTACTTC,CASSLGAGGSYEQYF